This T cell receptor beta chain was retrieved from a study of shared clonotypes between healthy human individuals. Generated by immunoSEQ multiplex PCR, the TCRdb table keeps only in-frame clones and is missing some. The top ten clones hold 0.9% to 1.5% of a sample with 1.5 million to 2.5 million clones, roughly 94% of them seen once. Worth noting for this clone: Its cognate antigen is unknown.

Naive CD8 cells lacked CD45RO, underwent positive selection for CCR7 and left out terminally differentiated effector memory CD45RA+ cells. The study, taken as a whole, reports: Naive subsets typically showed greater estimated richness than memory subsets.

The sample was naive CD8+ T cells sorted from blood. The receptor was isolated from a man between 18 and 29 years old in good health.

CDR3 loop: CASSSTPGFRGNEQFF. The CDR3 DNA is TGTGCCAGCAGTTCCACTCCAGGGTTTCGCGGCAATGAGCAGTTCTTC. This chain connects TRBV27 to TRBJ2-1; D may be TRBD1 (5 bases). Between the trimmed V and J ends, which lost 4 bases and 6 bases, there was a span of 19 bases. CDR3 length: 16 residues. The germline V gene has CDR1 MNHEY and CDR2 SMNVEV (reference sequence).